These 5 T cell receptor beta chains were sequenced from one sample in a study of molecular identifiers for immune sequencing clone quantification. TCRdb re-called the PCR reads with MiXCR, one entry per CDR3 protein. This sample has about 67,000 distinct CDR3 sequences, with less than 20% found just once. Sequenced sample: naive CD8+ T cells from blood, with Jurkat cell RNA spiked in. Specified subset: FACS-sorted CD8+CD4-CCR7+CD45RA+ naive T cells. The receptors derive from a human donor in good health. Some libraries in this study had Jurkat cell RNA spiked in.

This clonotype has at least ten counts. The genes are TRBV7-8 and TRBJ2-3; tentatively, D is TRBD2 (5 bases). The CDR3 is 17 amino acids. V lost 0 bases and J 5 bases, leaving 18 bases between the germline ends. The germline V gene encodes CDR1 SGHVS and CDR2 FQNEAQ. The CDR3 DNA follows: TGTGCCAGCAGCTTAGCGGCGGCTAGCCGGGAACAAGATACGCAGTATTTT. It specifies CASSLAAASREQDTQYF. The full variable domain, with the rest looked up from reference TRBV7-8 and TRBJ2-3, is GAGVSQSPRYKVAKRGQDVALRCDPISGHVSLFWYQQALGQGPEFLTYFQNEAQLDKSGLPSDRFFAERPEGSVSTLKIQRTQQEDSAVYLCASSLAAASREQDTQYFGPGTRLTVL.

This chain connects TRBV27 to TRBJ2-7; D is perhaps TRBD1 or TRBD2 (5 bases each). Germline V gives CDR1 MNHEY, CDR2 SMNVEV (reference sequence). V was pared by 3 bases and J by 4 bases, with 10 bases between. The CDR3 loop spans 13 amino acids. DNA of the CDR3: TGTGCCAGCAGTTTGGGACGGCAATACGAGCAGTACTTC. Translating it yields CASSLGRQYEQYF.

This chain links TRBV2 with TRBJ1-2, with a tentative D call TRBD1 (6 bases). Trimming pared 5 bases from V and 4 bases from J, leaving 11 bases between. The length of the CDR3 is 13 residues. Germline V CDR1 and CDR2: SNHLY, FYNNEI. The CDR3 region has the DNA TGTGCCAGCAGTCGTGGACAGCTCTATGGCTACACCTTC. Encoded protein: CASSRGQLYGYTF.

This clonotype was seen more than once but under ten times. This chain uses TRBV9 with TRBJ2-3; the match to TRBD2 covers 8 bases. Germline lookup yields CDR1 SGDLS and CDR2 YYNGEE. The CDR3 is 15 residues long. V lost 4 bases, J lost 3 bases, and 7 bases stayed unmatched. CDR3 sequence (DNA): TGTGCCAGCAGCCCCAGCGGGAGACGGACAGATACGCAGTATTTT. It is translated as CASSPSGRRTDTQYF.

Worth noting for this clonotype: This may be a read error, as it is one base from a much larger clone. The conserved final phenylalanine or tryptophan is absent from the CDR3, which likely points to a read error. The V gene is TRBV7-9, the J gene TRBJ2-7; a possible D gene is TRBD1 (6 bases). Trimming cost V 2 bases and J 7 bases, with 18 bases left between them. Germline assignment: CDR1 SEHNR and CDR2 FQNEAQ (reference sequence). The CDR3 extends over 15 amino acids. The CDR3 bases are TGTGCCAGCAGCTTAAAAACAGGGTTAACGGGAGAGCAGTACCTC. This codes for CASSLKTGLTGEQYL.